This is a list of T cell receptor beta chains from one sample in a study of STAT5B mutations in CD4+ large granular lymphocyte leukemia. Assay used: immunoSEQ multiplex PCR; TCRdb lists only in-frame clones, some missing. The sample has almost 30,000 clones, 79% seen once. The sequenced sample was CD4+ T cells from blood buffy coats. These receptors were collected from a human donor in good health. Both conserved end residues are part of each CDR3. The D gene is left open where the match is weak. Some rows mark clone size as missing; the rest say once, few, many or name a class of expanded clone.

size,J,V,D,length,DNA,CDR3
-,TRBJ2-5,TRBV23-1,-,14,TGCGCCAGCAGTCTTGCGGGGGCGGGGGAGACCCAGTACTTC,CASSLAGAGETQYF
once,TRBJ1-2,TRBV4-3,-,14,TGCGCCAGCAGCCCCGGGACATCTAACTATGGCTACACCTTC,CASSPGTSNYGYTF
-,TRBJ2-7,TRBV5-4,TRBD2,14,TGTGCCAGCAGCTATACCGGGGGGGCCTACGAGCAGTACTTC,CASSYTGGAYEQYF
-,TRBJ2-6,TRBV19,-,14,TGTGCCAGCCGCTTGAGTGAGACTAACCACGTCCTGACTTTC,CASRLSETNHVLTF
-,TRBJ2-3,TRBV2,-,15,TGTGCCAGCAGTGGGGGGCTACAGGGCACAGATACGCAGTATTTT,CASSGGLQGTDTQYF
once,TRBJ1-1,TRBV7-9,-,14,TGTGCCAGCAGCTTAACGGGGGAGAACACTGAAGCTTTCTTT,CASSLTGENTEAFF
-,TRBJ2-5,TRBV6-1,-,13,TGTGCCAGCAGAGGGGCTGGGGGAGAGACCCAGTACTTC,CASRGAGGETQYF
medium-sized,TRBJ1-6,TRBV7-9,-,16,TGTGCCAGCAGCTCCGACAGAAGCTCCTATAATTCACCCCTCCACTTT,CASSSDRSSYNSPLHF
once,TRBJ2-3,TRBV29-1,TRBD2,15,TGCAGCGTTGAAAAAAGCGGGGGAGGCACAGATACGCAGTATTTT,CSVEKSGGGTDTQYF
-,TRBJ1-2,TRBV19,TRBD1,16,TGTGCCAGTAGTATAGACGCGGACAGGACGCTCTATGGCTACACCTTC,CASSIDADRTLYGYTF
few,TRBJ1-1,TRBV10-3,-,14,TGTGCCATCAGGGATCAGGGGATGAACACTGAAGCTTTCTTT,CAIRDQGMNTEAFF
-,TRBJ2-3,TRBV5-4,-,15,TGTGCCAGCAGCTTGGCTATACCCCCAATCGATACGCAGTATTTT,CASSLAIPPIDTQYF
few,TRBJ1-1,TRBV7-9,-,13,TGTGCCAGCAGTCGCCACTCTGACACTGAAGCTTTCTTT,CASSRHSDTEAFF
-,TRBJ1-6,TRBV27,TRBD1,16,TGTGCCAGCAGTTTACGGGACAGGCCTGGTAATTCACCCCTCCACTTT,CASSLRDRPGNSPLHF
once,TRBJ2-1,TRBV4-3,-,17,TGCGCCAGCAGCCAAGACCCCACCGGGGGGCCTTACAATGAGCAGTTCTTC,CASSQDPTGGPYNEQFF
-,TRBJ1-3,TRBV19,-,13,TGTGCCAGTAGTAAAGGGACCGGTGACACCATATATTTT,CASSKGTGDTIYF
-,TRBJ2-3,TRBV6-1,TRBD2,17,TGTGCCAGCAGTGGCTCCTCACTAGCGGAGTTATCTGATACGCAGTATTTT,CASSGSSLAELSDTQYF
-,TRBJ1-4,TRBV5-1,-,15,TGCGCCAGCAGCTTGGGGGCGACCAATAATGAAAAACTGTTTTTT,CASSLGATNNEKLFF
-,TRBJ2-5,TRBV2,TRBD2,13,TGTGCCAGCAGGGGGAGGGAGGGCGAGACCCAGTACTTC,CASRGREGETQYF
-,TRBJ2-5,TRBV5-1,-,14,TGCGCCAGCAGCTTGGTGGGGGAGCGGGAGACCCAGTACTTC,CASSLVGERETQYF
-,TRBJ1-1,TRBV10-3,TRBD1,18,TGTGCCATCAGCATAACAATTGGACAGGGGGCAGCTGGGACTGAAGCTTTCTTT,CAISITIGQGAAGTEAFF
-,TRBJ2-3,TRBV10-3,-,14,TGTGCCACCAGCGTAGACCAGGGCGCAGATACGCAGTATTTT,CATSVDQGADTQYF
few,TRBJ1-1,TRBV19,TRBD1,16,TGTGCCAGTAGACCAGGACAGGGGCGAGCGAACACTGAAGCTTTCTTT,CASRPGQGRANTEAFF
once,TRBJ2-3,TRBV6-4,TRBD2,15,TGTGCCAGCAGTGAAACGGCGGGGGGCACAGATACGCAGTATTTT,CASSETAGGTDTQYF
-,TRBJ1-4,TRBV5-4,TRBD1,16,TGTGCCAGCAGCTTGGGGCGAGGGGGCGATAATGAAAAACTGTTTTTT,CASSLGRGGDNEKLFF
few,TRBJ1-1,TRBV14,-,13,TGTGCCAGCAGCCTAGACCTGAACACTGAAGCTTTCTTT,CASSLDLNTEAFF
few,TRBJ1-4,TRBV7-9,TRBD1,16,TGTGCCAGCAGCTCCTCTTTCGGGACAGGGGATGAAAAACTGTTTTTT,CASSSSFGTGDEKLFF
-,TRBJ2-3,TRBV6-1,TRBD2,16,TGTGCCAGCAGTGAAGGGTTAGCGGGGCGCACAGATACGCAGTATTTT,CASSEGLAGRTDTQYF
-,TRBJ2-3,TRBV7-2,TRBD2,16,TGTGCCAGCAGCTTAGCGGTAGCGGGGGGGCCAGATACGCAGTATTTT,CASSLAVAGGPDTQYF
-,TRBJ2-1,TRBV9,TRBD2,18,TGTGCCAGCAGCGCCAAGGGACTAGCGGGGGGTTCCTACAATGAGCAGTTCTTC,CASSAKGLAGGSYNEQFF
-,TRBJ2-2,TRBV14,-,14,TGTGCCAGCAGCCAAGGCCTTAACACCGGGGAGCTGTTTTTT,CASSQGLNTGELFF
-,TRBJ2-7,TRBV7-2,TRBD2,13,TGTGCCGGGAGGGAGCCTCCCTCCTACGAGCAGTACTTC,CAGREPPSYEQYF
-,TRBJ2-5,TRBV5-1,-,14,TGCGCCAGCAGCGGGTCCACTAGTAAAGAGACCCAGTACTTC,CASSGSTSKETQYF
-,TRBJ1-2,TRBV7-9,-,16,TGTGCCAGCAGCGACCATGGGGGGGGCAGGTCGGATGGCTACACCTTC,CASSDHGGGRSDGYTF
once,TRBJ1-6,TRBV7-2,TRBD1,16,TGTGCCAGCAGCTTCGTGGGGGGACAGGTTAATTCACCCCTCCACTTT,CASSFVGGQVNSPLHF
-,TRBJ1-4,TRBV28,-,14,TGTGCCAGCAGTTTATGGGGGGGGTCCGAAAAACTGTTTTTT,CASSLWGGSEKLFF
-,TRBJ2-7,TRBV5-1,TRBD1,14,TGCGCCAGCAGCTCACGACAGGGGGCCTACGAGCAGTACTTC,CASSSRQGAYEQYF
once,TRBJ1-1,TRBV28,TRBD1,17,TGTGCCAGCAGTTTAGGCAGGGGGCGCAAAAAGAACACTGAAGCTTTCTTT,CASSLGRGRKKNTEAFF
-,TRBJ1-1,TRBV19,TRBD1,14,TGTGCCAGTAGTAATGGACAGGGTAACACTGAAGCTTTCTTT,CASSNGQGNTEAFF
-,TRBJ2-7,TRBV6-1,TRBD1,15,TGTGCCAGCAGTGACGACAGGGGACTGGGAAACGAGCAGTACTTC,CASSDDRGLGNEQYF
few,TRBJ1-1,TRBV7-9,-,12,TGTGCCAGCAGCTCCATGGGGGGTGAAGCTTTCTTT,CASSSMGGEAFF
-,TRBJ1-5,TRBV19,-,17,TGTGCCAGTAGTATAGTTGTCCAGGGACGGGGAAATCAGCCCCAGCATTTT,CASSIVVQGRGNQPQHF